The rows below give T cell receptor beta chains drawn from one sample of a study of blood T cell repertoires in COVID-19. The data were produced by immunoSEQ multiplex PCR, yet TCRdb's version contains in-frame clones alone and is incomplete. This sample yields about 160,000 clones, of which approximately 81% are seen a single time; roughly a tenth belongs to the top ten. The source material was peripheral blood. The receptors were gathered from a woman at least 80 years old with active or convalescent COVID-19. The CDR3 runs from the conserved cysteine through the conserved F or W. D genes are given only for firm matches. The size entry is marked missing in some rows and otherwise reads once, few, many or a size class.

>-|TRBV28|TRBJ2-1|TRBD2
TGTGCCAGCAGTCCCCGGTCAGGTTTAGCGGGGGACTACAATGAGCAGTTCTTC
CASSPRSGLAGDYNEQFF
>once|TRBV11-2|TRBJ1-1|-
TGTGCCAGCAGCTCTACAGGGATGACTGAAGCTTTCTTT
CASSSTGMTEAFF
>once|TRBV3-1/TRBV3-2|TRBJ2-1|TRBD2
TGTGCCAGCAGCCAAGATCTAGCGGGAGTCAGAAATGAGCAGTTCTTC
CASSQDLAGVRNEQFF
>-|TRBV5-1|TRBJ2-7|TRBD2
TGCGCCAGCAGCCAGACAACTAGCGCCTACGAGCAGTACTTC
CASSQTTSAYEQYF
>-|TRBV9|TRBJ2-5|-
TGTGCCAGCAGCGTAGTAGGTGGGCCAGAGACCCAGTACTTC
CASSVVGGPETQYF
>many|TRBV5-8|TRBJ2-6|TRBD1
TGTGCCAGCAGCTTTATAACAGGGGCCGACTCTGGGGCCAACGTCCTGACTTTC
CASSFITGADSGANVLTF
>-|TRBV10-3|TRBJ2-1|TRBD2
TGTGCCATCGGGGGGACTAGCGTGGGCAATGAGCAGTTCTTC
CAIGGTSVGNEQFF
>once|TRBV6-5|TRBJ2-2|TRBD1
TGTGCCAGCAGTTCAATACAGGGGGTTCGCGGGGAGCTGTTTTTT
CASSSIQGVRGELFF
>-|TRBV10-2|TRBJ1-5|-
TGCGCCAGCAGTGATCCTACCGGGGACAATCAGCCCCAGCATTTT
CASSDPTGDNQPQHF
>-|TRBV11-3|TRBJ1-5|-
TGTGCCAGCAGCTTAGGGCAGGGAAATGAAACTAGCAATCAGCCCCAGCATTTT
CASSLGQGNETSNQPQHF
>-|TRBV5-6|TRBJ1-6|-
TGTGCCAGCAGCGCCGACATCTATTCGAATTCACCCCTCCACTTT
CASSADIYSNSPLHF
>-|TRBV11-2|TRBJ2-1|TRBD1
TGTGCCAGCAGCTTCGACAGGGCTGATGAGCAGTTCTTC
CASSFDRADEQFF
>-|TRBV7-9|TRBJ1-1|-
TGTGCCACCTCTCCGAACACTGAAGCTTTCTTT
CATSPNTEAFF
>-|TRBV7-9|TRBJ2-7|-
TGTGCCAGCAGCTTAGCTGCAGGGTCCCCGATAGACGAGCAGTACTTC
CASSLAAGSPIDEQYF
>-|TRBV2|TRBJ1-2|-
TGTGCCAGCAGTGAGGGGAGAGGCTATGGCTACACCTTC
CASSEGRGYGYTF
>once|TRBV3-1/TRBV3-2|TRBJ2-3|-
TGTGCCAGCAGTGCAGGGTACACAGATACGCAGTATTTT
CASSAGYTDTQYF
>-|TRBV3-1/TRBV3-2|TRBJ2-5|TRBD2
TGTGCCAGCAGCCAATATGTGGCGGGAGAAGAGACCCAGTACTTC
CASSQYVAGEETQYF
>once|TRBV12-3/TRBV12-4|TRBJ1-4|-
TGTGCCAGCAGTTACAGGGTGGGTGAAAAACTGTTTTTT
CASSYRVGEKLFF
>-|TRBV7-3|TRBJ2-5|-
TGTGCCAGCAGCCGAGGACAGAAAGAGACCCAGTACTTC
CASSRGQKETQYF
>-|TRBV10-3|TRBJ2-1|-
TGTGCCTCCCGGATAGCGCGCTCCTACAATGAGCAGTTCTTC
CASRIARSYNEQFF
>-|TRBV9|TRBJ2-1|TRBD2
TGTGCCAGCAGCGGAGAGACTAGCGGGGGATACAATGAGCAGTTCTTC
CASSGETSGGYNEQFF
>-|TRBV6-5|TRBJ2-7|TRBD1
TGTGCCAGCAGTCCACCAGGGGGCGCGTCCTACGAGCAGTACTTC
CASSPPGGASYEQYF
>once|TRBV14|TRBJ1-1|TRBD1
TGTGCCAGCAGCCAGACAGGGGGCCTGATGAACACTGAAGCTTTCTTT
CASSQTGGLMNTEAFF
>-|TRBV2|TRBJ2-5|-
TGTGCCAGCAGTGAAATCCAGACCCAAGCGGGTCAAGAGACCCAGTACTTC
CASSEIQTQAGQETQYF
>-|TRBV18|TRBJ2-1|TRBD2
TGTGCCAGCTCACCATGGAGTAGCGGGGGGAGCTCCTACAATGAGCAGTTCTTC
CASSPWSSGGSSYNEQFF
>-|TRBV9|TRBJ1-1|-
TGTGCCAGCAGCGTAAGCGGGGGGGTGAACACTGAAGCTTTCTTT
CASSVSGGVNTEAFF
>-|TRBV5-1|TRBJ2-5|TRBD2
TGCGCCAGCACCCTTACTACTAGCGGGGGAGGGGAGACCCAGTACTTC
CASTLTTSGGGETQYF
>few|TRBV7-9|TRBJ2-2|TRBD1
TGTGCCAGCAGCCTGCCCGGGGCGGGACAGGGTGCCGGGGAGCTGTTTTTT
CASSLPGAGQGAGELFF
>-|TRBV11-2|TRBJ2-1|TRBD2
TGTGCCAGCAGCTCGGGACTAGCTTCCTACAATGAGCAGTTCTTC
CASSSGLASYNEQFF
>-|TRBV5-1|TRBJ2-3|TRBD2
TGCGCCAGCGCCCCGGGGACTATTGCTGATACGCAGTATTTT
CASAPGTIADTQYF
>-|TRBV11-2|TRBJ2-5|-
TGTGCCAGCAGCTTAGCCTCGGAGACCCAGTACTTC
CASSLASETQYF
>-|TRBV24-1|TRBJ2-1|-
TGTGCCACCAGTGACCCGACCGGGACTGCGAATATCAATGAGCAGTTCTTC
CATSDPTGTANINEQFF
>-|TRBV7-9|TRBJ2-1|-
TGTGCCAGCAGCCTTCGGGACATTTACAATGAGCAGTTCTTC
CASSLRDIYNEQFF
>-|TRBV10-3|TRBJ2-7|-
TGTGCCATCAGAGCGCAACCGACAGACTACGAGCAGTACTTC
CAIRAQPTDYEQYF
>-|TRBV7-9|TRBJ2-1|TRBD2
TGTGCCAGCAGAAGGACTAGCGGGAGCAATGAGCAGTTCTTC
CASRRTSGSNEQFF
>-|TRBV6-5|TRBJ2-5|TRBD1
TGTGCCAGCAGGGAGAGGACAGGGAGAGAGACCCAGTACTTC
CASRERTGRETQYF
>-|TRBV5-1|TRBJ2-5|-
TGCGCCAGCCACGGGGGGCGTGGAGGAGAGACCCAGTACTTC
CASHGGRGGETQYF
>-|TRBV9|TRBJ1-1|TRBD1
TGTGCCAGCAGCGGAAACAGGGGGGAAGCTTTCTTT
CASSGNRGEAFF
>-|TRBV13|TRBJ1-6|-
TGTGCCAGCAGCCAACAGGGAGCTAAAAATTCACCCCTCCACTTT
CASSQQGAKNSPLHF
>many|TRBV5-8|TRBJ1-4|-
TGTGCCAGCAGCTTGATCGGGTTTCGGAATGAAAAACTGTTTTTT
CASSLIGFRNEKLFF
>few|TRBV4-1|TRBJ1-1|TRBD1
TGCGCCAGCAGCCACAGGACGAGAGACAGGGTCTCCCTGAACACTGAAGCTTTCTTT
CASSHRTRDRVSLNTEAFF
>-|TRBV6-2/TRBV6-3|TRBJ1-5|TRBD1
TGTGCCAGCAGTACTCGCCCGACAGGGCAAAATCAGCCCCAGCATTTT
CASSTRPTGQNQPQHF
>-|TRBV5-5|TRBJ1-2|-
TGTGCCAGCAGCTTGGCAGGTGACTATGGCTACACCTTC
CASSLAGDYGYTF
>-|TRBV6-5|TRBJ1-3|-
TGTGCCAGCAAAGCCATCTCTGGAAACACCATATATTTT
CASKAISGNTIYF
>-|TRBV6-5|TRBJ2-2|-
TGTGCCTGCAGTCAGGGTAGGAACACCGGGGAGCTGTTTTTT
CACSQGRNTGELFF
>-|TRBV6-5|TRBJ1-6|-
TGTGCCAGCAGTTACACTTATTCTAATTCACCCCTCCACTTT
CASSYTYSNSPLHF
>-|TRBV25-1|TRBJ2-7|TRBD1
TGTGCCAGCAGGGAAACGGGACAGCTAAGCTACGAGCAGTACTTC
CASRETGQLSYEQYF
>once|TRBV5-5|TRBJ2-7|TRBD2
TGTGCCCGCAGCTTGGGGGGGGAGTACGAGCAGTACTTC
CARSLGGEYEQYF
>-|TRBV28|TRBJ2-7|TRBD2
TGTGCCAGCAGTCCCCGGACTAGCGGGAGGTGGGAGCAGTACTTC
CASSPRTSGRWEQYF
>-|TRBV5-1|TRBJ2-2|TRBD2
TGCGCCAGCAGCTTGGGGCCCGTCTCGGGAGGGACCGGGGAGCTGTTTTTT
CASSLGPVSGGTGELFF
>-|TRBV5-4|TRBJ2-2|-
TGTGCCAGCAGCTTCAAAGCCCCGAGCACCGGGGAGCTGTTTTTT
CASSFKAPSTGELFF
>-|TRBV10-1|TRBJ2-4|TRBD2
TGCGCCAGCAGTGAGTCGACTAGCGGGAGGGACATTCAGTACTTC
CASSESTSGRDIQYF
>-|TRBV19|TRBJ1-4|-
TGTGCCAGTAGTATAGATGGTACAGGGACAACTAATGAAAAACTGTTTTTT
CASSIDGTGTTNEKLFF
>-|TRBV5-1|TRBJ2-7|TRBD2
TGCGCCAGCAGCCCATTAGCGGGACTCTCCGGGGAGCAGTACTTC
CASSPLAGLSGEQYF
>-|TRBV5-5|TRBJ1-1|-
TGTGCCAGCAGCTCGACCCACAGTGGCACTGAAGCTTTCTTT
CASSSTHSGTEAFF